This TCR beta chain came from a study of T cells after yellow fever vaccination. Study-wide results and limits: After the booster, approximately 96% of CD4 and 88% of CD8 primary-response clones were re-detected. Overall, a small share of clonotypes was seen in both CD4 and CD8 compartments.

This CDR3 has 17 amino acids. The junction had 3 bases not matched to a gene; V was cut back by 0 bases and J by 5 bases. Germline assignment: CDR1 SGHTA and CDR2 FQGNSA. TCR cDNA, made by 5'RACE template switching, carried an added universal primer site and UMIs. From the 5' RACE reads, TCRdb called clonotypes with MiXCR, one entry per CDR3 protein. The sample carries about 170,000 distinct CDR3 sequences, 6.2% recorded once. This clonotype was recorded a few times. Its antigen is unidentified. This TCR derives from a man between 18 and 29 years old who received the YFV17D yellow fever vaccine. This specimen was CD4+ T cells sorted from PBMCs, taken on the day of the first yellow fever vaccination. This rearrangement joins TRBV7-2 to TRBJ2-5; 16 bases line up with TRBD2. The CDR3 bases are TGTGCCAGCAGCTTAGCAGGGACTAGCGGGGGGGTGGAGACCCAGTACTTC. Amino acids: CASSLAGTSGGVETQYF.